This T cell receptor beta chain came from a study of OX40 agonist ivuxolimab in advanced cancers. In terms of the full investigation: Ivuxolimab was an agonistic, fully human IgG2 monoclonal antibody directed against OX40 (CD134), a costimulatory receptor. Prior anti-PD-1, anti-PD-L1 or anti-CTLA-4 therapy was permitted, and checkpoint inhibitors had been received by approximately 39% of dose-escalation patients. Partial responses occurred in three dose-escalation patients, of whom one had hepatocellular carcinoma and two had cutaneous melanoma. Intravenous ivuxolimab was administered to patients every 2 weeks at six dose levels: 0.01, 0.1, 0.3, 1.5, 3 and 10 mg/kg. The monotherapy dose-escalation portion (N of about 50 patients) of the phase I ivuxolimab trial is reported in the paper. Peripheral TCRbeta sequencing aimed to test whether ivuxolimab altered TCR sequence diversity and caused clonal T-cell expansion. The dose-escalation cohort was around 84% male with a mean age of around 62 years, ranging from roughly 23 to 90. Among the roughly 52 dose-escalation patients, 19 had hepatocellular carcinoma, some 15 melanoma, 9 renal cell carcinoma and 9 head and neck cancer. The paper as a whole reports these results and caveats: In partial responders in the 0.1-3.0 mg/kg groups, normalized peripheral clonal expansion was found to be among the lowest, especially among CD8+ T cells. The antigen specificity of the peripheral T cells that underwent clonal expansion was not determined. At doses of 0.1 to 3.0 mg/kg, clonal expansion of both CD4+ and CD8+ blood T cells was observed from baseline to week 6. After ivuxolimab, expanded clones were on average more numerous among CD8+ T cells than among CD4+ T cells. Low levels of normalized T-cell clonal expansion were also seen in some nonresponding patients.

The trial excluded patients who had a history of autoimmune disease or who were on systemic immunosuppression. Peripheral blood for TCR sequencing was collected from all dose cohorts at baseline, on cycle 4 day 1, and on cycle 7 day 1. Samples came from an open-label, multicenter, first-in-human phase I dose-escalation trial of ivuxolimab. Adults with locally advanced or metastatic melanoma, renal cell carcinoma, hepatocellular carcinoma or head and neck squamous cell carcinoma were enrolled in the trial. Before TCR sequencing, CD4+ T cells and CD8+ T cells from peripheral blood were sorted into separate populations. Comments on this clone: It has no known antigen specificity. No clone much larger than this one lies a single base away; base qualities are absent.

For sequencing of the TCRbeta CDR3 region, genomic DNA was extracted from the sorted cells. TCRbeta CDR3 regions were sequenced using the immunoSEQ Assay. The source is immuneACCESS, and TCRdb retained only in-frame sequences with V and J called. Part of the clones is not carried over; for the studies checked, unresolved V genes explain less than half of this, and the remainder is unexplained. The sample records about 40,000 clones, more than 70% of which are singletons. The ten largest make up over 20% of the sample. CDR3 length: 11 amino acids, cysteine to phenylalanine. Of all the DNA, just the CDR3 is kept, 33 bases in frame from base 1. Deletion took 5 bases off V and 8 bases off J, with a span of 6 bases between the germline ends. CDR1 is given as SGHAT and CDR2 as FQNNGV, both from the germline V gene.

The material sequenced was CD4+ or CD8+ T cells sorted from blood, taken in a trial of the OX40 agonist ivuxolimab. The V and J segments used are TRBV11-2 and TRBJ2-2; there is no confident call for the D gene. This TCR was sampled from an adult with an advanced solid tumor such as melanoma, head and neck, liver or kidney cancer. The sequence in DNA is TGTGCCAGCAGCCCCACTGGGGAGCTGTTTTTT. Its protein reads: CASSPTGELFF.